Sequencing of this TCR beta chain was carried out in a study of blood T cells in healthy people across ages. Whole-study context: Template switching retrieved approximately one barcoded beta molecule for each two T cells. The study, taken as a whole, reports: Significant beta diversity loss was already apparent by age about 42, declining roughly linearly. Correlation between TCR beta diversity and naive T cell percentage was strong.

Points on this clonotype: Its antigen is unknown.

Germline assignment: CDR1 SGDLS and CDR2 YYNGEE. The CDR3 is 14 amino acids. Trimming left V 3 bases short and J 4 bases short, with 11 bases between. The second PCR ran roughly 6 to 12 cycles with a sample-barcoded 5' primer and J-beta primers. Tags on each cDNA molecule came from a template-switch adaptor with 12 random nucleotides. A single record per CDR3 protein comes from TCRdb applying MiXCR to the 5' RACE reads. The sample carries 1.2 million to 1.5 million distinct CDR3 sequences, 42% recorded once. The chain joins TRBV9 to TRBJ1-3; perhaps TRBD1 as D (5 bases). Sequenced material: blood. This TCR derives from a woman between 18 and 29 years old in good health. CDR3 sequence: CASSGGGIGNTIYF. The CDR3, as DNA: TGTGCCAGCAGCGGTGGGGGAATCGGAAACACCATATATTTT.